The source of this T cell receptor (beta chain) is a study of T cells in localized non-small cell lung cancer. Measured with immunoSEQ multiplex PCR; TCRdb has only the in-frame clones, and not every one. The sample has about 17,000 clones, around four fifths seen once; the top ten hold approximately 30%. The study, taken as a whole, reports: T cell clonality was highest in uninvolved adjacent lung, above tumor.

CDR3 size: 14 residues. The ends were cut back, 6 bases at V and 7 bases at J, with 18 bases in the middle. Germline CDR1 reads SNHLY; CDR2 reads FYNNEI. Turning to this clone: Its specificity is not known.

Source: peripheral blood, taken before any cancer treatment. The chain employs TRBV2 and TRBJ1-1; the D gene is possibly TRBD1 (6 bases). The receptor's source is a male donor older than 55 with stage III lung adenocarcinoma. CDR3 residues: CASSVNTGLGEAFF. CDR3 nucleotides: TGTGCCAGCAGCGTAAATACAGGGTTAGGTGAAGCTTTCTTT.